This T cell receptor (beta chain) appears in the sequencing data of a study of cytomegalovirus exposure and HLA in healthy donors. Notes on the study in general: In vitro assays verified that a few CMV-associated chains recognized CMV antigens specifically. Researchers counted around 170 TCR beta chains as cytomegalovirus-associated. It was taken for granted in presence/absence analyses that sequencing depth across donors was roughly uniform.

PCR amplification relied on 60 Vbeta primers (plus 13 Jbeta primers). The data were produced by immunoSEQ multiplex PCR, yet TCRdb's version contains in-frame clones alone and is incomplete. The data contain over 150,000 clones, about three quarters of them singletons. V gave up 5 bases and J gave up 3 bases; unmatched junction bases: 7. The CDR3 is made up of 15 amino acids. Germline V CDR1 and CDR2: MDHEN, SYDVKM. This clone was seen just once. Its antigen is still unknown. The chain recombines TRBV28 with TRBJ1-5; 7 nucleotides match TRBD1. This sequence originates from a woman aged 40 to 49 in good health and CMV-seropositive. The sample was PBMCs. The DNA for the CDR3 is TGTGCCAGCAGTCCGCTGACAGGGTTCAATCAGCCCCAGCATTTT. Translating gives CASSPLTGFNQPQHF.